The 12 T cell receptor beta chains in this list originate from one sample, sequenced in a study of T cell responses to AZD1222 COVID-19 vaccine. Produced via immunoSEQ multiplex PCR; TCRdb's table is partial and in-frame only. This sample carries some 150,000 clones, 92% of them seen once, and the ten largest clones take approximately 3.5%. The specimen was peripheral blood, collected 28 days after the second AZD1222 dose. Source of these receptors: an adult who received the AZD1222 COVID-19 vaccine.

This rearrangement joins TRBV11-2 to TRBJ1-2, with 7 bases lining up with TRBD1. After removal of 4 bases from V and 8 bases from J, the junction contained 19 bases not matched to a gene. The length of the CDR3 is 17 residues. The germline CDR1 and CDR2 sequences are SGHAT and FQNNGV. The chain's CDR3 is CASSSIKKGAVRKGYTF. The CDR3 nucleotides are TGTGCCAGCAGCTCTATCAAGAAGGGGGCGGTGAGAAAAGGCTACACCTTC.

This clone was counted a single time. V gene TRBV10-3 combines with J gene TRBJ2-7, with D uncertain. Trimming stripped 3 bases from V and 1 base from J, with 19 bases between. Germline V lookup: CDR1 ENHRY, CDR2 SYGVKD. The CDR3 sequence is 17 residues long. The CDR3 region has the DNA TGTGCCATCAGTGATTCAGGCTTAATCCCCGGATCCTACGAGCAGTACTTC. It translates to CAISDSGLIPGSYEQYF.

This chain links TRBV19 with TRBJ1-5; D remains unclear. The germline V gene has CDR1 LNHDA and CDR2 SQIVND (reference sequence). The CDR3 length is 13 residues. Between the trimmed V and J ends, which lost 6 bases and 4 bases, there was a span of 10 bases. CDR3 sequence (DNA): TGTGCCAGTAGAATTCAGGCTAATCAGCCCCAGCATTTT. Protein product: CASRIQANQPQHF.

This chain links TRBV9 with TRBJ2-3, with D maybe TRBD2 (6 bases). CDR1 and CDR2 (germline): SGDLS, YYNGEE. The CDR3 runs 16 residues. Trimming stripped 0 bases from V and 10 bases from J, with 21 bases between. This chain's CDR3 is CASSVVPGREPMAQYF. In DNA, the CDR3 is TGTGCCAGCAGCGTAGTGCCGGGACGGGAGCCGATGGCGCAGTATTTT.

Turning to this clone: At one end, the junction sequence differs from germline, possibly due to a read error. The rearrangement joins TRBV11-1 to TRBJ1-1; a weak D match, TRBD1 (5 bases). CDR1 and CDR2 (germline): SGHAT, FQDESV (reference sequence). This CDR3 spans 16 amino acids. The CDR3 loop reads CAGSLIGRGVNTEAFF. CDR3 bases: TGTGCCGGCAGCTTAATTGGGCGGGGGGTGAACACTGAAGCTTTCTTT.

CDR3 sequence (DNA): TGTGCCATCAGAGCCCCAGGTGAAGCTAACTATGGCTACACCTTC. This sequence encodes CAIRAPGEANYGYTF. The chain joins TRBV10-3 to TRBJ1-2, with D uncertain. CDR3 length: 15 residues. Trimming removed 6 bases at V and 0 bases at J, with 14 bases between. Germline V gene data show CDR1 as ENHRY and CDR2 as SYGVKD.

As DNA, the CDR3 is TGTGCCAGCTCACTTGAACAGGGGTCCGATGAGCAGTTCTTC. Translated, it gives CASSLEQGSDEQFF. The chain employs TRBV18 and TRBJ2-1, with 7 bases identical to TRBD1. The CDR3 sequence is 14 residues long. Germline assignment: CDR1 KGHSH and CDR2 LQKENI. Losses at the gene ends were 4 bases for V and 8 bases for J; bases not matched to a gene: 8.

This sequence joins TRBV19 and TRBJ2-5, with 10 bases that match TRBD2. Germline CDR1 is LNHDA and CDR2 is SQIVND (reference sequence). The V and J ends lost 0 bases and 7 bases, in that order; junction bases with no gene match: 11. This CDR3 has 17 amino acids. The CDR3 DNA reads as TGTGCCAGTAGTATAGATCACGCTAGCGGGAGAACCGGGACCCAGTACTTC. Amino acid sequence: CASSIDHASGRTGTQYF.

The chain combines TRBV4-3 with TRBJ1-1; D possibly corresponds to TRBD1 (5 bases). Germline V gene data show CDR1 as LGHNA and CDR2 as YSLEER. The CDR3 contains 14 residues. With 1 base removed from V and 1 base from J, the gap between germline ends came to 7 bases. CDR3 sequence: CASSQAGGNTEAFF. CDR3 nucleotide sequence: TGCGCCAGCAGCCAAGCGGGGGGGAACACTGAAGCTTTCTTT.

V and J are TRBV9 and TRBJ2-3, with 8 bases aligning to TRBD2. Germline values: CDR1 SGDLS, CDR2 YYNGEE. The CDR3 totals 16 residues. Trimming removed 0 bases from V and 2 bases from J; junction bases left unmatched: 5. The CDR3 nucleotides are TGTGCCAGCAGCGTAGAGTATAGCGGGATCACAGATACGCAGTATTTT. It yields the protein CASSVEYSGITDTQYF.

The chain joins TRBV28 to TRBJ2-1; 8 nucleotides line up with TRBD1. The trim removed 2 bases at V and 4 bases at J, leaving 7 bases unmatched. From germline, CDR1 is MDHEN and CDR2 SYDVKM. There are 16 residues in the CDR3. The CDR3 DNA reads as TGTGCCAGCAGTTTAGGGAGAACAGGGGGGTACAATGAGCAGTTCTTC. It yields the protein CASSLGRTGGYNEQFF.

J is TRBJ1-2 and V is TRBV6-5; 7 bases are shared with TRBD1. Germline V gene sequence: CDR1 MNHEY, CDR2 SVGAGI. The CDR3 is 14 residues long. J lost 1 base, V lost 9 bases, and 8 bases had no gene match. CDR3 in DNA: TGTGCCAGTGCGGACAGGAACCTTAACTATGGCTACACCTTC. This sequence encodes CASADRNLNYGYTF.